This T cell receptor beta chain was sequenced in a study of blood T cells in healthy people across ages. Regarding the study as a whole: PBMC samples, being unsorted, prevented any conclusive comparison of naive and antigen-experienced cells. With age, beta diversity per million T cells declined roughly linearly, significantly by 40.

RNA extraction gave at least 6 micrograms of total RNA per sample. V lost 6 bases, J lost 6 bases, and 8 bases lay in between. Germline V gene lookup returns CDR1 SQVTM and CDR2 ANQGSEA. The CDR3 consists of 10 residues. A sample-barcoded 5' primer and a J-beta primer mix were used in a second PCR of roughly 6 to 11 cycles. The authors tagged each cDNA molecule using a template-switch adaptor with 12 random nucleotides. TCRdb re-called the 5' RACE reads through MiXCR, storing one row per CDR3 protein. The sample has just under 550,000 distinct CDR3 sequences; 20% to 30% are singletons. As concerns this clonotype: What it recognizes is unknown.

The data also belong to a second study, concerning T cells of mothers and their children.

The chain recombines TRBV29-1 with TRBJ1-2; the D is unclear. The receptor was derived from a boy aged 5-17 years in good health. Source material: blood. CDR3 in amino acids: CSVLRDGYTF. The CDR3 DNA is TGCAGCGTACTCCGGGATGGCTACACCTTC.